This T cell receptor beta chain is drawn from a study of cytomegalovirus exposure and HLA in healthy donors. PCR amplification relied on 60 Vbeta primers (plus 13 Jbeta primers). The repertoire was sequenced with immunoSEQ multiplex PCR; TCRdb's copy has only in-frame clones and lacks some. The sample contains roughly 190,000 clones, roughly four fifths of which appear only once. Findings of the study overall: Cytomegalovirus association was assigned to more than 150 TCR beta chains.

Comments on this clone: Its antigen is not identified.

The length of the CDR3 is 18 residues. The receptor's source is a woman in her thirties in good health and CMV-seropositive. This chain links TRBV21-1 with TRBJ1-1; the tabulated D call, TRBD1, remains unverified against the DNA. TRBV21-1 is a pseudogene. Material for sequencing was PBMCs. In DNA, the CDR3 is TGTGCCAGCAGCGATGAGGGACAGGAGATTCATATGAACACTGAAGCTTTCTTT. Amino acid sequence: CASSDEGQEIHMNTEAFF.